A selection of T cell receptor beta chains follows, all from one sample in a study of brain T cells in children with intractable seizures. The protocol was immunoSEQ multiplex PCR, while the TCRdb copy is restricted to in-frame clones and leaves out a portion. The sample includes 340,000 or so clones, about 94% seen only once; the top ten take around 6%. This specimen was peripheral blood, taken less than 6 months after surgery. These receptors were obtained from a boy younger than two with tuberous sclerosis and intractable seizures. CDR3s leave out the opening cysteine and the closing phenylalanine or tryptophan. The order of the fields is J gene, CDR3 length, V gene, CDR3 protein.

J: TRBJ1-6; length: 13; V: TRBV24-1; CDR3: ATSDGGRYNSPLH
J: TRBJ1-1; length: 14; V: TRBV27; CDR3: ASSWLSGQSNTEAF
J: TRBJ2-7; length: 11; V: TRBV2; CDR3: ASSEDTAWEQY
J: TRBJ1-1; length: 11; V: TRBV12-3/TRBV12-4; CDR3: ASSFSSNTEAF
J: TRBJ1-2; length: 11; V: TRBV10-2; CDR3: ASSGAEFYGYT
J: TRBJ2-7; length: 15; V: TRBV30; CDR3: AWGEGQGAGSSYEQY
J: TRBJ2-4; length: 16; V: TRBV12-5; CDR3: ASGRGLAGGPAKNIQY
J: TRBJ2-5; length: 13; V: TRBV3-1/TRBV3-2; CDR3: ASSHLLRWQETQY
J: TRBJ2-3; length: 10; V: TRBV3-1/TRBV3-2; CDR3: ASSQEADTQY
J: TRBJ1-1; length: 10; V: TRBV16; CDR3: ASSHRGGEAF
J: TRBJ1-2; length: 12; V: TRBV9; CDR3: ASSGPGPLYGYT
J: TRBJ1-2; length: 11; V: TRBV6-5; CDR3: ASSYGRRDGYT
J: TRBJ1-6; length: 12; V: TRBV9; CDR3: ASSVVGTFSTLH
J: TRBJ2-1; length: 15; V: TRBV7-9; CDR3: ASSLASLAGVPDEQF
J: TRBJ1-2; length: 13; V: TRBV27; CDR3: ASRGEGQDFYGYT
J: TRBJ1-3; length: 12; V: TRBV7-7; CDR3: ASSKDMTGNTIY
J: TRBJ1-1; length: 15; V: TRBV7-9; CDR3: ASSLGAGTGGSTEAF
J: TRBJ2-1; length: 16; V: TRBV3-1/TRBV3-2; CDR3: ASSPRLTGTSVTNEQF
J: TRBJ1-1; length: 14; V: TRBV30; CDR3: AWSAGVLYTNTEAF
J: TRBJ2-5; length: 13; V: TRBV7-9; CDR3: ASSPGLAAQETQY
J: TRBJ2-7; length: 11; V: TRBV25-1; CDR3: ASSAGQGGKQY
J: TRBJ1-4; length: 13; V: TRBV6-5; CDR3: ASSYFGQEQEKLF
J: TRBJ2-1; length: 14; V: TRBV18; CDR3: ASSPLGGGAYNEQF
J: TRBJ2-1; length: 16; V: TRBV19; CDR3: ASSITSGTSSSYNEQF
J: TRBJ1-1; length: 11; V: TRBV3-1/TRBV3-2; CDR3: ASSQDRATEAF
J: TRBJ1-6; length: 12; V: TRBV30; CDR3: AWSVRDRDSPLH
J: TRBJ1-6; length: 17; V: TRBV4-1; CDR3: ASSQDTQGIAIYNSPLH
J: TRBJ1-3; length: 13; V: TRBV30; CDR3: AWSRGEGAGNTIY
J: TRBJ1-5; length: 15; V: TRBV6-1; CDR3: ASSAIPQGRSHQPQH
J: TRBJ1-2; length: 11; V: TRBV19; CDR3: ASTSEGGNGYT
J: TRBJ2-7; length: 15; V: TRBV9; CDR3: ASSVSGETLTPYEQY
J: TRBJ2-1; length: 11; V: TRBV6-4; CDR3: ASSDQTSDEQF
J: TRBJ2-1; length: 13; V: TRBV11-2; CDR3: ASSDWDRVYNEQF
J: TRBJ2-5; length: 12; V: TRBV6-5; CDR3: ASSPGRIQETQY
J: TRBJ1-1; length: 12; V: TRBV3-1/TRBV3-2; CDR3: ASSPQDMNTEAF
J: TRBJ2-5; length: 11; V: TRBV4-1; CDR3: ASSQDREETQY
J: TRBJ2-1; length: 12; V: TRBV6-1; CDR3: ASSESAGLLEQF
J: TRBJ2-7; length: 13; V: TRBV19; CDR3: ASSISGLTFYEQY
J: TRBJ2-2; length: 13; V: TRBV4-2; CDR3: ASSLWQENTGELF